Presented here are 19 T cell receptor beta chains from one specimen sequenced in a study of blood T cell repertoires in COVID-19. Here immunoSEQ multiplex PCR was the method, and the copy in TCRdb shows in-frame clones only, minus some. The data show more than 95,000 clones, roughly nine tenths seen once. The sample taken for sequencing was peripheral blood. These receptors came from a human donor in a cohort sampled during active COVID-19.

This clone was picked up one time. Here the CDR3 reads CASSILGGTEAFF. The DNA of the CDR3 is TGTGCCAGTAGTATCCTGGGGGGCACTGAAGCTTTCTTT. V gene TRBV19 combines with J gene TRBJ1-1, with D perhaps matching TRBD1 (5 bases). CDR1 LNHDA and CDR2 SQIVND come from the germline V gene (reference sequence). CDR3 length: 13 residues. The V end was cut by 3 bases, the J end by 4 bases, with 9 bases between.

V and J are TRBV19 and TRBJ2-3; tentative D call: TRBD2 (5 bases). Germline lookup yields CDR1 LNHDA and CDR2 SQIVND (reference sequence). The V end lost 0 bases, the J end lost 1 base, and 14 bases lay between the germline ends. There are 17 residues in the CDR3. CDR3 in amino acids: CASSIDLGAGRTDTQYF. In DNA, the CDR3 is TGTGCCAGTAGTATAGATTTGGGAGCTGGGCGCACAGATACGCAGTATTTT.

The chain is built from TRBV27 and TRBJ2-1, with D possibly matching TRBD1 (5 bases). CDR3 length equals 15 residues. Trimming removed 2 bases from V and 3 bases from J, with 11 bases in between. Germline CDR1 reads MNHEY; CDR2 reads SMNVEV (reference sequence). The CDR3 nucleotides read TGTGCCAGCAGTTTAGGGCTCAGGGTCTACAATGAGCAGTTCTTC. Encoded protein: CASSLGLRVYNEQFF.

The chain has TRBV12-3 or TRBV12-4 and TRBJ2-5; 9 nucleotides align to TRBD1. The CDR3 is 13 amino acids. With 6 bases clipped from V and 5 bases from J, the junction kept 4 bases outside the gene matches. CDR3: CASRTGGRETQYF. CDR3 sequence (DNA): TGTGCCAGCAGGACAGGGGGACGGGAGACCCAGTACTTC.

The J gene is TRBJ2-7, the V gene TRBV6-5; tentative D call: TRBD1 (5 bases). The V gene's germline CDR1 is MNHEY and CDR2 SVGAGI. The CDR3 sequence is 13 residues long. Trimming removed 2 bases at V and 1 base at J, with 6 bases between. Here the CDR3 reads CASSYDRSYEQYF. The DNA for the CDR3 is TGTGCCAGCAGTTACGACAGATCCTACGAGCAGTACTTC.

The chain recombines TRBV10-3 with TRBJ2-3; D is possibly TRBD1 (5 bases). The CDR3 runs 14 residues. CDR1 and CDR2 (germline): ENHRY, SYGVKD. V gave up 5 bases and J gave up 0 bases, with 9 bases separating them. CDR3 DNA: TGTGCCATCAGTACAGGTTCTAGCACAGATACGCAGTATTTT. Translating gives CAISTGSSTDTQYF.

The rearrangement joins TRBV24-1 to TRBJ2-3; D is perhaps TRBD2 (5 bases). CDR3 size: 16 residues. V gave up 2 bases and J gave up 2 bases, with 13 bases separating them. Germline CDR1 reads KGHDR; CDR2 reads SFDVKD. The CDR3 is CATSDSQVASTDTQYF. The DNA of the CDR3 is TGTGCCACCAGTGATTCTCAGGTAGCGTCCACAGATACGCAGTATTTT.

The chain combines TRBV19 with TRBJ1-1, with D possibly matching TRBD1 (5 bases). Trimming took 5 bases from V and 1 from J, leaving 17 bases between them. The CDR3 has 16 amino acids. CDR1 and CDR2 from the germline V gene are LNHDA and SQIVND (reference sequence). For the CDR3, the DNA is TGTGCCAGTAGTGGTTCTAGTCCCGGGGGGAACACTGAAGCTTTCTTT. Protein product: CASSGSSPGGNTEAFF. Filled out from reference TRBV19 and TRBJ1-1, the complete variable domain reads DGGITQSPKYLFRKEGQNVTLSCEQNLNHDAMYWYRQDPGQGLRLIYYSQIVNDFQKGDIAEGYSVSREKKESFPLTVTSAQKNPTAFYLCASSGSSPGGNTEAFFGQGTRLTVV.

The chain employs TRBV5-1 and TRBJ2-1; 8 bases agree with TRBD2. The trim removed 4 bases at V and 4 bases at J, leaving 10 bases unmatched. CDR3 length: 16 residues. The germline V gene has CDR1 SGHRS and CDR2 YFSETQ. Written as DNA, the CDR3 is TGCGCCAGCAGCCGTATAGCGGGGAAAGGGTACAATGAGCAGTTCTTC. It translates to CASSRIAGKGYNEQFF.

The rearrangement uses TRBV28 and TRBJ2-6, with unresolved D. Trimming removed 11 bases at V and 0 bases at J, with 8 bases between. Germline CDR1 MDHEN, CDR2 SYDVKM. This CDR3 has 13 residues. CDR3 DNA: TGTGCCGTACTGTACTCTGGGGCCAACGTCCTGACTTTC. Translating it yields CAVLYSGANVLTF.

The chain carries TRBV9 and TRBJ2-1; possibly TRBD2 for D (6 bases). The V end was cut by 0 bases, the J end by 2 bases, with 12 bases between. The CDR3 runs to 16 residues. The germline gives CDR1 SGDLS, CDR2 YYNGEE. The CDR3 nucleotides read TGTGCCAGCAGCGTAGTCGGGGACTCAACCTACAATGAGCAGTTCTTC. Translated: CASSVVGDSTYNEQFF.

CDR3 in amino acids: CASSDTGGVQPQHF. The CDR3 bases are TGTGCCAGCAGTGACACAGGGGGCGTTCAGCCCCAGCATTTT. This chain connects TRBV6-1 to TRBJ1-5, with 9 bases matching TRBD1. The CDR3 loop spans 14 amino acids. Germline V gives CDR1 MNHNS, CDR2 SASEGT. J lost 6 bases, V lost 3 bases, and 3 bases had no gene match.

The chain carries TRBV6-5 and TRBJ1-2; 7 bases fit TRBD1. V trimming: 7 bases; J trimming: 4 bases; junction bases outside the gene matches: 6. Germline V gene data show CDR1 as MNHEY and CDR2 as SVGAGI. The CDR3 runs to 13 residues. This chain's CDR3 is CASKPTGTYGYTF. In nucleotides, the CDR3 is TGTGCCAGCAAACCGACAGGGACCTATGGCTACACCTTC.

The chain couples TRBV28 to TRBJ2-7; D is perhaps TRBD2 (5 bases). V was pared by 5 bases and J by 1 base, with 15 bases between. Looked up from germline, CDR1 is MDHEN and CDR2 is SYDVKM. This CDR3 has 15 residues. In nucleotides, the CDR3 is TGTGCCAGCAGTGCCCCGCTGGACTGGTCCTACGAGCAGTACTTC. Translating it yields CASSAPLDWSYEQYF.

The chain uses TRBV9 and TRBJ1-1; 7 nucleotides agree with TRBD1. The germline CDR1 and CDR2 sequences are SGDLS and YYNGEE. The CDR3 has 15 residues. V was pared by 3 bases and J by 5 bases, with 10 bases of the junction left unmatched. Here the CDR3 DNA reads TGTGCCAGCAGCGGACGGGACAGAGGGAGGACTGAAGCTTTCTTT. Its translation is CASSGRDRGRTEAFF.

The chain has TRBV5-1 and TRBJ2-5; TRBD2 agrees at 12 bases. The CDR3 has 17 amino acids. Germline loops: CDR1 SGHRS, CDR2 YFSETQ. V shed 4 bases, J shed 1 base, and the junction held 8 bases outside the gene matches. CDR3 nucleotides: TGCGCCAGCAGCACGGGACTAGCGGGCCACTCCCAAGAGACCCAGTACTTC. Its translation is CASSTGLAGHSQETQYF.

CDR3 bases: TGCGCCAGCAGCCAACAGGTCTCTAGCGGGGGGGCAGATACGCAGTATTTT. The encoded protein is CASSQQVSSGGADTQYF. V and J are TRBV4-1 and TRBJ2-3; TRBD2 aligns across 12 bases. The CDR3 sequence is 17 residues long. V gave up 2 bases and J gave up 4 bases; unmatched junction bases: 7. Germline CDR1 and CDR2: MGHRA and YSYEKL.

The chain combines TRBV3-1 (or the pseudogene TRBV3-2) with TRBJ2-1; TRBD2 matches at 11 bases. After removal of 3 bases from V and 3 bases from J, the junction contained 4 bases not matched to a gene. The CDR3 is 16 amino acids. Germline CDR1 and CDR2: LGHDT and YNNKEL (reference sequence). CDR3 DNA sequence: TGTGCCAGCAGCCACGTAGCGGGAGGGAACTACAATGAGCAGTTCTTC. Encoded protein: CASSHVAGGNYNEQFF.

The chain recombines TRBV6-5 with TRBJ2-1, with TRBD2 matching 8 bases. Germline CDR1 reads MNHEY; CDR2 reads SVGAGI. The CDR3 extends over 14 amino acids. Trimming took 6 bases from V and 10 from J; bases not matched to a gene: 11. As DNA, the CDR3 is TGTGCCAGCAGACCCCGCGGGGGGCCGCGGGAGCAGTTCTTC. Its translation is CASRPRGGPREQFF.